Here is one T cell receptor (beta chain) with its context. This clone was observed once. No antigen is known for it. No much larger clonotype is one base removed from it; base qualities were not supplied. The immunoSEQ Assay, a bias-controlled multiplex PCR, was used to amplify TCRbeta CDR3 regions from genomic DNA. From the authors' description of their analysis: Nucleated cell counts per sample were estimated from amplification of reference gene primers within the assay. To quantify the absolute abundance of each unique TCRbeta CDR3 rearrangement, sequence reads were collapsed and filtered. For each sample, productive Simpson clonality was calculated as the square root of Simpson's diversity index over productive rearrangements. The table was pulled from immuneACCESS by TCRdb, which kept in-frame rearrangements only. Such tables lose some clones; where checked, under half of the loss comes from unresolved V genes, and the rest has no known cause. The V and J calls and the clone size are those of that table, but D and trimming were determined from the DNA. Counted in this sample were about 250,000 clones; 70% to 90% of them appeared once. The ten largest account for about 5.9% of the sample.

At one collaborating source in Seattle, patients were enrolled during active infection and were followed longitudinally through the course of disease. The collaborating institutions used their own protocols to collect whole blood in K2EDTA tubes. For TCRbeta analysis, collaborators shipped samples in one of three forms: frozen whole blood, isolated PBMCs, or DNA extracted from either of those sample types. This sample is drawn from a study of blood T cell repertoires in COVID-19 (dated by TCRdb to 2020 to 2022). A note on the overall study: The collaborator samples originated in the United States, Italy and Spain and spanned the acute and convalescent phases of COVID-19. The repertoires were released in a freely available public database intended as a resource for research on the immune response to SARS-CoV-2. Subjects who had been exposed to COVID-19, were actively infected with it, or had recovered from it provided the deeply sampled blood TCRbeta repertoires that made up the dataset. Where HLA class I and class II types were available, the types were taken from metadata supplied by the sample provider, not from assay-based typing. The prospective study material was composed of cDNA or gDNA derived from T cells, B-cell-depleted T cells, or PBMCs. Samples were obtained from the ongoing ImmuneRACE study (first 160 participants) and from 1,000 to 1,500 subjects provided by 6 global collaborators. Nearly every sample came with metadata listing a de-identified subject ID, COVID-19 status, age in years and sex. General study outcomes and caveats: The quantity of clinical and demographic metadata differed by source and by participant and was supplied without curation.

Taken from the germline V gene, the CDR1 and CDR2 loops are LGHNT and FRNRAP. The junction carries 17 bases between V and J, which are trimmed by 4 bases and 8 bases respectively. Measured from the cysteine to the phenylalanine, the CDR3 is 15 residues long. The sequence is cut down to CDR3 DNA, 45 bases in frame from base 1. The receptor comes from a woman in her twenties or thirties with COVID-19, enrolled during active disease. The chain is assembled from TRBV12-5 and TRBJ1-4; TRBD1 could be the D gene, as 6 bases match. Material: peripheral blood. The CDR3 amino acid sequence is: CASGSSGGSREKLFF. The nucleotide sequence is TGTGCTAGTGGTTCGTCTGGGGGCTCGAGAGAAAAACTGTTTTTT.